A single sample gave rise to the 9 T cell receptor beta chains below, sequenced in a study of blood T cell repertoires in COVID-19. Sequenced by immunoSEQ multiplex PCR; TCRdb stores in-frame clones only, minus some. Of around 400,000 clones in the sample, about 89% were seen once. The sample consisted of peripheral blood. The receptors originated from a man aged 40-55 years with acute or convalescent COVID-19.

This clone was counted a single time. The DNA for the CDR3 is TGCGCCAGCAGCCAAGGGGGAGGCGGTTCCTACGAGCAGTACTTC. Amino acid sequence: CASSQGGGGSYEQYF. The V gene is TRBV4-3, the J gene TRBJ2-7; perhaps TRBD2 as D (6 bases). The CDR3 totals 15 residues. V dropped 1 base and J dropped 1 base, with 11 bases sitting between them. The germline V gene encodes CDR1 LGHNA and CDR2 YSLEER.

The chain combines TRBV12-2 with TRBJ1-5; the table calls TRBD1, which could not be checked here. TRBV12-2 is a known pseudogene. The CDR3 sequence is 17 residues long. The CDR3, as DNA: TGTGCAAGTCGCTTAGATAGTAGGACAGGGTCAAATCAGCCCCAGCATTTT. Protein: CASRLDSRTGSNQPQHF.

V is TRBV25-1 and J is TRBJ2-2; 8 positions agree with TRBD2. Trimming removed 3 bases from V and 4 bases from J; junction bases left unmatched: 7. Germline CDR1 is MGHDK and CDR2 is SYGVNS. The CDR3 runs 16 residues. The CDR3 DNA follows: TGTGCCAGCAGTGACCCTACGGGGGGGAGCACCGGGGAGCTGTTTTTT. The encoded protein is CASSDPTGGSTGELFF.

The chain combines TRBV7-2 with TRBJ1-4; no reliable D call. CDR3 length: 14 residues. V shed 5 bases and J shed 10 bases, with 17 bases lying between them. Germline CDR1 SGHTA, CDR2 FQGNSA. CDR3 in amino acids: CASSPRATMGKLFF. CDR3 in DNA: TGTGCCAGCAGCCCGAGGGCCACGATGGGAAAACTGTTTTTT.

V usage is TRBV2 and J usage is TRBJ2-1; D remains ambiguous. The CDR3 loop spans 11 amino acids. Germline V gives CDR1 SNHLY, CDR2 FYNNEI. Trimming removed 4 bases from V and 9 bases from J, with 7 bases in between. The CDR3 nucleotides are TGTGCCAGCAGTGTGCTAGTTGAGCAGTTCTTC. It yields the protein CASSVLVEQFF.

This clone has more than one count but fewer than ten. This chain's CDR3 is CASNAGLSYEQYF. The DNA of the CDR3 is TGTGCCAGTAACGCAGGGCTCTCCTACGAGCAGTACTTC. V and J are TRBV19 and TRBJ2-7, with a weak D call TRBD1 (5 bases). CDR1 and CDR2 (germline): LNHDA, SQIVND (reference sequence). Trimming removed 7 bases at V and 0 bases at J, with 10 bases between. CDR3 size: 13 residues.

This chain uses TRBV6-1 with TRBJ2-7; 9 nucleotides line up with TRBD2. V lost 2 bases, J lost 4 bases, and 15 bases stayed unmatched. This CDR3 spans 18 amino acids. The germline gives CDR1 MNHNS, CDR2 SASEGT. The CDR3 protein is CASSEIWTSASGAYEQYF. As DNA, the CDR3 is TGTGCCAGCAGTGAAATTTGGACCTCGGCTAGCGGGGCATACGAGCAGTACTTC.

This chain connects TRBV6-4 to TRBJ2-3, with 10 bases aligning to TRBD2. J gave up 7 bases and V 4 bases, and 8 bases lay outside the gene matches. Germline values: CDR1 MRHNA, CDR2 SNTAGT. This CDR3 has 15 residues. The DNA of the CDR3 is TGTGCCAGCAGTGCAATTCTAGCGGGAGTAAATACGCAGTATTTT. Translating it yields CASSAILAGVNTQYF.

This chain joins TRBV11-2 and TRBJ2-2; 12 nucleotides align to TRBD2. The germline V gene encodes CDR1 SGHAT and CDR2 FQNNGV. The V and J ends lost 5 bases and 6 bases, in that order; junction bases with no gene match: 10. This CDR3 spans 17 amino acids. This CDR3 is CASSLSTSGSLAGELFF. CDR3 bases: TGTGCCAGCAGCCTATCGACTAGCGGGAGCTTGGCCGGGGAGCTGTTTTTT.